The clone carrying this TCR beta chain has at least ten counts. These data are taken from a study of T cells in Graves' hyperthyroidism and ophthalmopathy. V was pared by 6 bases and J by 8 bases, with 16 bases between. This CDR3 spans 14 amino acids. RNA transcripts were the template for amplifying TCR beta CDR3 regions. The HTBI primer set was used in a first-round RT-PCR of the TCR CDR3. TCRdb itself ran the multiplex PCR reads through MiXCR, one entry per CDR3 protein. There are roughly 170,000 distinct CDR3 sequences in the sample; less than 10% occur only once, and 22% lies in the top ten. Newly diagnosed hyperthyroidism, duration under 2 months, in patients aged 18 to 65. Diagnostic decisions used clinical symptoms, serum thyroxine and TRAb, thyroid ultrasound and orbital computed tomography.

This receptor was obtained from a woman between 18 and 30 years old with Graves' hyperthyroidism that later progressed to Graves' ophthalmopathy. Sequenced input: blood. This chain joins TRBV12-3 or TRBV12-4 and TRBJ1-4; perhaps TRBD1 as D (5 bases). DNA for the CDR3: TGTGCCAGCAGCCCCCGAGGGGTGGGGGAAAAACTGTTTTTT. It encodes CASSPRGVGEKLFF.